This TCR beta chain was found in a study of blood T cell repertoires in COVID-19. Assay used: immunoSEQ multiplex PCR; TCRdb lists only in-frame clones, some missing. Seen here are about 42,000 clones, roughly 90% observed once, and the top ten hold 2.5% to 3%. Trimming stripped 0 bases from V and 3 bases from J, with 8 bases between. Per germline, CDR1 LGHDT and CDR2 YNNKEL (reference sequence). CDR3 length: 14 residues. The J gene is TRBJ1-1, the V gene TRBV3-1 (or the pseudogene TRBV3-2); D not resolved. The sequence came from a man between 45 and 60 years old with active COVID-19. The sequenced sample was peripheral blood. The CDR3 protein is CASSQDTGYTEAFF. The CDR3 DNA reads TGTGCCAGCAGCCAAGATACGGGGTACACTGAAGCTTTCTTT.